The 14 T cell receptor beta chains below were found in one sample sequenced in a study of OX40 agonist ivuxolimab in advanced cancers. The protocol used for the library was the immunoSEQ multiplex PCR assay. TCRdb took over this immuneACCESS table, retaining in-frame rearrangements with V and J assigned. Such tables are incomplete; in checked studies, under half of the missing clones stem from an unresolved V gene, and the remainder is unexplained. Across this sample there are 55,000 to 75,000 clones, with more than 75% seen only once. The top ten clones comprise less than 9.5% of the sample. This sample comprised CD4+ or CD8+ T cells sorted from blood, obtained in a trial of the OX40 agonist ivuxolimab. The receptors come from an adult with an advanced solid tumor such as melanoma, head and neck, liver or kidney cancer.

This chain connects TRBV6-5 to TRBJ1-1; 7 nucleotides agree with TRBD1. CDR1 MNHEY and CDR2 SVGAGI come from the germline V gene. V dropped 2 bases and J dropped 4; count of bases not matched to a gene: 4. CDR3 length: 14 residues. The CDR3: CASSYSQGVTEAFF. Written as DNA, the CDR3 is TGTGCCAGCAGTTACAGTCAGGGGGTCACTGAAGCTTTCTTT.

The rearrangement joins TRBV6-7 to TRBJ2-7; D not certain. TRBV6-7 is an open reading frame, and its role is uncertain. V was cut by 2 bases and J by 0 bases, with 14 bases left in between. CDR3 length: 16 amino acids. The CDR3 loop is CASSYVIASYSYEQYV. As DNA, the CDR3 is TGTGCCAGCAGTTACGTAATCGCTTCCTACTCCTACGAGCAGTACGTC.

V gene TRBV9 combines with J gene TRBJ2-1; 11 bases match TRBD2. V lost 4 bases, J lost 6 bases, and 9 bases stayed unmatched. CDR1 is SGDLS, CDR2 YYNGEE, per germline. This CDR3 spans 16 amino acids. The CDR3 nucleotides read TGTGCCAGCAGCAAAGTAGCGGGAGGGCCAACCAATGAGCAGTTCTTC. Translated: CASSKVAGGPTNEQFF. Combining the CDR3 with reference TRBV9 and TRBJ2-1 gives the whole variable domain DSGVTQTPKHLITATGQRVTLRCSPRSGDLSVYWYQQSLDQGLQFLIQYYNGEERAKGNILERFSAQQFPDLHSELNLSSLELGDSALYFCASSKVAGGPTNEQFFGPGTRLTVL.

This clone was counted once. The V call is TRBV7-3, the J call TRBJ2-6; maybe TRBD1 (6 bases). The CDR3 contains 14 residues. The germline V gene encodes CDR1 SGHTA and CDR2 FQGTGA. Trimming cost V 5 bases and J 4 bases, with 9 bases left between them. CDR3 sequence (DNA): TGTGCCAGCAGCCCAGGGGTAGGGGCCAACGTCCTGACTTTC. Amino acid sequence: CASSPGVGANVLTF.

The rearrangement uses TRBV5-4 and TRBJ2-3, with 7 bases identical to TRBD1. The CDR3 consists of 15 residues. V lost 0 bases and J lost 2; bases outside the gene matches: 3. Germline assignment: CDR1 SGHNT and CDR2 YYREEE (reference sequence). Here the CDR3 DNA reads TGTGCCAGCAGCTTGGTACAGGGGCTCACAGATACGCAGTATTTT. Translated, it gives CASSLVQGLTDTQYF.

This chain uses TRBV12-5 with TRBJ1-1; no clear D gene. With 3 bases removed from V and 2 bases from J, the gap between germline ends came to 7 bases. The CDR3 totals 13 residues. Germline V lookup: CDR1 LGHNT, CDR2 FRNRAP. Written as DNA, the CDR3 is TGTGCTAGTGGTTTTTCCCCAAACACTGAAGCTTTCTTT. This translates into CASGFSPNTEAFF.

V and J are TRBV7-3 and TRBJ2-2, with D possibly matching TRBD1 (6 bases). V lost 5 bases to trimming and J lost 7 bases, with 14 bases between them. Germline CDR1 and CDR2: SGHTA and FQGTGA. The CDR3 is 14 residues long. CDR3 sequence (DNA): TGTGCCAGCAGCGCCAGACAGGCCAGCGGGGAGCTGTTTTTT. Its protein is CASSARQASGELFF.

The sample holds one count of this clone. The chain couples TRBV7-3 to TRBJ2-2; TRBD1 matches 9 bases. The CDR3 is 16 residues long. The V and J ends lost 2 bases and 3 bases, in that order; junction bases with no gene match: 4. Looked up from germline, CDR1 is SGHTA and CDR2 is FQGTGA. This CDR3 reads CASSLGQGWDTGELFF. The CDR3 nucleotides are TGTGCCAGCAGCTTAGGACAGGGGTGGGACACCGGGGAGCTGTTTTTT.

The rearrangement joins TRBV5-5 to TRBJ2-2, with 13 bases identical to TRBD2. Trimming at V came to 5 bases and at J to 6 bases, leaving 13 bases not matched to a gene. This CDR3 comprises 18 residues. Germline CDR1 and CDR2: SGHKS and YYEKEE (reference sequence). CDR3: CASRFRGTSGGAPGELFF. In DNA, the CDR3 is TGTGCCAGCAGGTTCCGGGGCACTAGCGGGGGGGCCCCCGGGGAGCTGTTTTTT.

The chain combines TRBV5-1 with TRBJ1-2, with TRBD1 matching over 10 bases. Germline lookup yields CDR1 SGHRS and CDR2 YFSETQ. The CDR3 consists of 15 residues. V gave up 4 bases and J gave up 4 bases; unmatched junction bases: 7. The CDR3 DNA is TGCGCCAGCAGCACGGGGACAGGGGCCAGCTATGGCTACACCTTC. It is translated as CASSTGTGASYGYTF.

The CDR3 here is CASSPRSGGAGGELFF. CDR3 bases: TGTGCCAGCAGCCCACGGAGCGGGGGGGCTGGCGGGGAGCTGTTTTTT. The chain recombines TRBV9 with TRBJ2-2; 10 bases match TRBD2. Trimming at V came to 4 bases and at J to 7 bases, leaving 10 bases not matched to a gene. The CDR3 extends over 16 amino acids. CDR1 SGDLS and CDR2 YYNGEE come from the germline V gene.

The V and J genes are TRBV5-4 and TRBJ2-3; D is tentatively TRBD1 or TRBD2 (6 bases each). Germline V CDR1 and CDR2: SGHNT, YYREEE (reference sequence). Trimming cost V 3 bases and J 4 bases, with 21 bases left between them. The CDR3 sequence is 17 residues long. The CDR3 DNA is TGTGCCAGCAGCTACGTAAGGGGGGCGGATGTAGCAGATACGCAGTATTTT. Protein product: CASSYVRGADVADTQYF.

This chain joins TRBV19 and TRBJ1-5; TRBD1 might be the D (6 bases). Germline-derived CDR1 and CDR2 are LNHDA and SQIVND (reference sequence). Between the trimmed V and J ends, which lost 5 bases and 4 bases, there was a span of 18 bases. This CDR3 has 16 residues. The CDR3 nucleotides read TGTGCCAGTAGTGCAGACGGGACACTTCAAAATCAGCCCCAGCATTTT. This gives the protein CASSADGTLQNQPQHF.

This chain joins TRBV7-8 and TRBJ2-3; 7 bases agree with TRBD1. CDR1 SGHVS and CDR2 FQNEAQ come from the germline V gene. Losses at the gene ends were 1 base for V and 6 bases for J; bases not matched to a gene: 4. The CDR3 spans 14 residues. CDR3 bases: TGTGCCAGCAGCTTAGATACAGGGGTCGATACGCAGTATTTT. Its protein is CASSLDTGVDTQYF.